This T cell receptor (beta chain) came from a study of OX40 agonist ivuxolimab in advanced cancers. About the study: With ivuxolimab, an agonistic anti-OX40 (CD134) antibody, patients were treated. Study results and limitations: There was clonal expansion of CD4+ and CD8+ blood T cells by week 6 at 0.1 to 3.0 mg/kg. Low normalized T-cell clonal expansion also characterized some of the nonresponders.

The protocol was immunoSEQ multiplex PCR, while the TCRdb copy is restricted to in-frame clones and leaves out a portion. The table lists around 45,000 clones, approximately 89% of them singletons. Germline V lookup: CDR1 MGHRA, CDR2 YSYEKL. Trimming pared 2 bases from V and 1 base from J, leaving 7 bases between. The CDR3 covers 14 residues. As concerns this clone: The antigen is undetermined.

The J gene is TRBJ2-3, the V gene TRBV4-1; D might be TRBD2 (5 bases). Source: CD4+ or CD8+ T cells sorted from blood, taken in a trial of the OX40 agonist ivuxolimab. This TCR came from an adult with an advanced solid tumor such as melanoma, head and neck, liver or kidney cancer. CDR3 amino acids: CASSQFSGTDTQYF. Written as DNA, the CDR3 is TGCGCCAGCAGCCAATTTAGCGGCACAGATACGCAGTATTTT.